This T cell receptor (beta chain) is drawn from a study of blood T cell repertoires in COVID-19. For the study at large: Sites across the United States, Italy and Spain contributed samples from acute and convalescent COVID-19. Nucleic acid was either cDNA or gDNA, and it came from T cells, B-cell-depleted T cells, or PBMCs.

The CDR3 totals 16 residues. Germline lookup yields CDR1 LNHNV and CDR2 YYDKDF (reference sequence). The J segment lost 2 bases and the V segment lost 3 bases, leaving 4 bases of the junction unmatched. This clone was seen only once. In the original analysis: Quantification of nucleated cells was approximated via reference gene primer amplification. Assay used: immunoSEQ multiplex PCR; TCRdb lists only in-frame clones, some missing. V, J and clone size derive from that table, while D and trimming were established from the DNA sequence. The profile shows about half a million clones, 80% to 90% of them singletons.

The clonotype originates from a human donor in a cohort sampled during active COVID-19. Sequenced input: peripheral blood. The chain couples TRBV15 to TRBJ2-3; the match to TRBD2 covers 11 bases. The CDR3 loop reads CATSRGTSGHTDTQYF. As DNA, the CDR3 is TGTGCCACCAGCAGGGGGACTAGCGGACACACAGATACGCAGTATTTT.